The clone carrying this TCR beta chain showed up just a few times. Reverse transcription of all isolated RNA meant that expressed TCRB transcripts were sequenced. Clones were read by immunoSEQ multiplex PCR, and TCRdb kept only the in-frame ones, dropping some. The sample has about 930,000 clones, roughly 16% seen once. The entry originates in a study of beta chain features in type 1 diabetes. This receptor was taken from a woman between 18 and 29 years old in good health. The sequenced sample consisted of naive CD4+ T cells from blood.

The CDR3 sequence: CASSPRWGYTYEQYF. The CDR3 DNA reads TGTGCCAGCAGCCCACGGTGGGGATACACCTACGAGCAGTACTTC. V is TRBV7-6 and J is TRBJ2-7; D call uncertain. In germline, CDR1 is SGHVS, CDR2 FNYEAQ. The V end was cut by 5 bases, the J end by 2 bases, with 16 bases between. The CDR3 sequence is 15 residues long.